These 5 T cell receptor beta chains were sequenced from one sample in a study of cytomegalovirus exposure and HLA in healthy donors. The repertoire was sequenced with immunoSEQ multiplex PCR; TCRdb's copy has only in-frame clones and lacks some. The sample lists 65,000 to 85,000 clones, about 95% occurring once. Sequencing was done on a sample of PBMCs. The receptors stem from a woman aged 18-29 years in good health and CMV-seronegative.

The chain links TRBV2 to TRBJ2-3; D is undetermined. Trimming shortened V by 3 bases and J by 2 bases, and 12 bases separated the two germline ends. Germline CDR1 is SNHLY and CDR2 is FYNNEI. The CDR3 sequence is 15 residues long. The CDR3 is CASSESLRATDTQYF. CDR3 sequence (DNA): TGTGCCAGCAGTGAGAGCTTGCGCGCCACAGATACGCAGTATTTT.

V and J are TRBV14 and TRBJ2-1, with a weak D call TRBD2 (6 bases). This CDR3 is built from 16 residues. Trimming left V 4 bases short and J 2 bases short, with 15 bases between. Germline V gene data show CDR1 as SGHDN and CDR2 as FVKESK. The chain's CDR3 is CASSPLRDSTYNEQFF. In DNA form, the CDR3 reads TGTGCCAGCAGCCCGCTCCGGGACTCAACCTACAATGAGCAGTTCTTC.

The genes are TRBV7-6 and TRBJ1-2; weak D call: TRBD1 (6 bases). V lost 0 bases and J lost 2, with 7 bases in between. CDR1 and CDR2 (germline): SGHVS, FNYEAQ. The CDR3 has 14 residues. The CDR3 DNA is TGTGCCAGCAGCTTAGCGACAGGCAACTATGGCTACACCTTC. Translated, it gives CASSLATGNYGYTF.

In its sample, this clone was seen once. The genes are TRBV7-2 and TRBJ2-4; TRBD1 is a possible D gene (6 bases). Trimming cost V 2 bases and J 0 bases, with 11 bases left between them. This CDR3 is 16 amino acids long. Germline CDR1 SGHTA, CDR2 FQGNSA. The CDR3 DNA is TGTGCCAGCAGCTTACAACAGGGCTTAGCCAAAAACATTCAGTACTTC. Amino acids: CASSLQQGLAKNIQYF.

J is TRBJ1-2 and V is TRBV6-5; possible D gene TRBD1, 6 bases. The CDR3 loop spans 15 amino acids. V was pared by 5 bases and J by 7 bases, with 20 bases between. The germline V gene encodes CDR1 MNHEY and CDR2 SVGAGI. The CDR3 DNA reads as TGTGCCAGCAGTACCCCTCTTGGGGGCGGGAGTGGCTACACCTTC. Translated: CASSTPLGGGSGYTF.